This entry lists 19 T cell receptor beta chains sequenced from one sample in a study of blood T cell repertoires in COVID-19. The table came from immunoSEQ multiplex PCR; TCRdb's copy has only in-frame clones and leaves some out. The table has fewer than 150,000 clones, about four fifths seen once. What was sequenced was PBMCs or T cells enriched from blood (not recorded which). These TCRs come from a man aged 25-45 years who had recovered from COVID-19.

The CDR3 spells CASSPDSYGYTF. CDR3 DNA: TGTGCCAGCAGTCCCGACAGCTATGGCTACACCTTC. The genes are TRBV12-3 or TRBV12-4 and TRBJ1-2; a possible D gene is TRBD1 (5 bases). The V end was cut by 5 bases, the J end by 4 bases, with 8 bases between. This CDR3 is built from 12 residues.

CDR3: CASSPDFGGVFNYGYTF. In nucleotides, the CDR3 is TGTGCCAGTAGTCCCGATTTTGGGGGGGTCTTCAACTATGGCTACACCTTC. The chain has TRBV19 and TRBJ1-2; D might be TRBD1 (5 bases). V lost 5 bases and J 2 bases, leaving 21 bases between the germline ends. This CDR3 spans 17 amino acids. Germline CDR1 and CDR2: LNHDA and SQIVND (reference sequence).

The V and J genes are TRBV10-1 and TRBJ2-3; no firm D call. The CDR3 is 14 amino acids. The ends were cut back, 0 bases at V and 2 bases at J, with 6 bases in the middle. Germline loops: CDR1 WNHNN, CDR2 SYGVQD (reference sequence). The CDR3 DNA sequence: TGCGCCAGCAGTGAGTCGCGGATCACAGATACGCAGTATTTT. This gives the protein CASSESRITDTQYF.

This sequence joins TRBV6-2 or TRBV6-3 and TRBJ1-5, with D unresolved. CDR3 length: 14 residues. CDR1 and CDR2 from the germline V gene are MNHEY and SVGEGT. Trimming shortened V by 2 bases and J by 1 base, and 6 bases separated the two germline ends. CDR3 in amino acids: CASSYQLSNQPQHF. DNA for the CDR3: TGTGCCAGCAGTTACCAGTTAAGCAATCAGCCCCAGCATTTT.

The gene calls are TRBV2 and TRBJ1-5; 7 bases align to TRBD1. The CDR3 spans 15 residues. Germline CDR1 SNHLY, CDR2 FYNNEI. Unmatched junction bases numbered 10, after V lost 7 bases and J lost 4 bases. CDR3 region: CASNPGQTLNQPQHF. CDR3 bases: TGTGCCAGCAATCCGGGACAGACGTTAAATCAGCCCCAGCATTTT.

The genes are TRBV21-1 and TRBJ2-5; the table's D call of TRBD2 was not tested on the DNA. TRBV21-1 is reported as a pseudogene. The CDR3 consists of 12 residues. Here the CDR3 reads CAMLPSRETQYF. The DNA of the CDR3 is TGTGCCATGCTACCAAGTCGAGAGACCCAGTACTTC.

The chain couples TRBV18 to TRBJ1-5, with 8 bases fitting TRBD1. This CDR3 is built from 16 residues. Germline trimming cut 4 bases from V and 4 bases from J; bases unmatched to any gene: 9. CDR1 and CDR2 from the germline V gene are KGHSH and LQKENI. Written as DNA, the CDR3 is TGTGCCAGCTCACTCGGACAGGGAGATCCAAATCAGCCCCAGCATTTT. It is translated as CASSLGQGDPNQPQHF.

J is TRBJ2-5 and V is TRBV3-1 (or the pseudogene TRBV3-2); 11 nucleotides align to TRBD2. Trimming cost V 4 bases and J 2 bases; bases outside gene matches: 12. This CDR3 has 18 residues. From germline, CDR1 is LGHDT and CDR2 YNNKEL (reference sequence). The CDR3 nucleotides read TGTGCCAGCAGCCCCAAGCCCGGGACTAGCGGTACGCAAGAGACCCAGTACTTC. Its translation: CASSPKPGTSGTQETQYF.

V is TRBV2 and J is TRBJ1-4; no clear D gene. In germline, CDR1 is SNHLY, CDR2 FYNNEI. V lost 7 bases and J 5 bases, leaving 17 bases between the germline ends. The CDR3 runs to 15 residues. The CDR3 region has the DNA TGTGCCAGCACCTACGGCACAGACCAAAATGAAAAACTGTTTTTT. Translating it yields CASTYGTDQNEKLFF.

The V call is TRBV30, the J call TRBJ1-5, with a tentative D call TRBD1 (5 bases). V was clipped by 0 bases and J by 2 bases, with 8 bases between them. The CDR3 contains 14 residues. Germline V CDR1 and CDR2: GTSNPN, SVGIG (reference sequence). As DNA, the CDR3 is TGTGCCTGGAGTGTCAGGGTAGGCAATCAGCCCCAGCATTTT. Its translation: CAWSVRVGNQPQHF. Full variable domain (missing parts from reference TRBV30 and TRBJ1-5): SQTIHQWPATLVQPVGSPLSLECTVEGTSNPNLYWYRQAAGRGLQLLFYSVGIGQISSEVPQNLSASRPQDRQFILSSKKLLLSDSGFYLCAWSVRVGNQPQHFGDGTRLSIL.

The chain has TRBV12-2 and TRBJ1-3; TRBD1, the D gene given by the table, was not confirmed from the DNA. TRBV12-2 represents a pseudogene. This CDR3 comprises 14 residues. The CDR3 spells CASRYDRGGNTIYF. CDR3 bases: TGTGCAAGTCGCTACGACAGGGGTGGAAACACCATATATTTT.

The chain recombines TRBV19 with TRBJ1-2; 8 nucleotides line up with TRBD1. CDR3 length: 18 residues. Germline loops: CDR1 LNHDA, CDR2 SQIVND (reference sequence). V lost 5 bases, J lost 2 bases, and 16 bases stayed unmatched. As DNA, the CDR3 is TGTGCCAGTAGTTCAAGTGAGTTTTGGACAGGGTTAAACTATGGCTACACCTTC. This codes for CASSSSEFWTGLNYGYTF.

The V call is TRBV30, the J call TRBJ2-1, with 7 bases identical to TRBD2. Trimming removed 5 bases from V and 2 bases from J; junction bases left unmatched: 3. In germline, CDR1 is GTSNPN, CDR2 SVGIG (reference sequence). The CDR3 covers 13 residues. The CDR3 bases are TGTGCCTGGCGGGCGGGGGCCTACAATGAGCAGTTCTTC. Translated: CAWRAGAYNEQFF.

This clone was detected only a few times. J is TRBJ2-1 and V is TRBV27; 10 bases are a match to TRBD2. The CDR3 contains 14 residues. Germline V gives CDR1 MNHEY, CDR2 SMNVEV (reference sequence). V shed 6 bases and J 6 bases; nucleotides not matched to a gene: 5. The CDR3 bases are TGTGCCAGCAGCCCTAGCGGGAGTACCAATGAGCAGTTCTTC. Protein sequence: CASSPSGSTNEQFF.

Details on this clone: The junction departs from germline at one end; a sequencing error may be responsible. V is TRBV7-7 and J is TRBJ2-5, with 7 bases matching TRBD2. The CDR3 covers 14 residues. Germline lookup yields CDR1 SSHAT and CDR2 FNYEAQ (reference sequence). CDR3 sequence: CASSPMASGEAQYF. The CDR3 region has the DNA TGTGCTAGCAGCCCGATGGCTAGCGGAGAGGCCCAGTACTTC.

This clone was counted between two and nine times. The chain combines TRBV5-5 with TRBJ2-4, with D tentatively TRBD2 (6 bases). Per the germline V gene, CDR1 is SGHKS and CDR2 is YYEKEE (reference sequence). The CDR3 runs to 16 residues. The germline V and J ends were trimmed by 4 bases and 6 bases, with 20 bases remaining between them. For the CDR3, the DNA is TGTGCCAGCAGCCCACGCGGGGTGACTAGTATAAACATTCAGTACTTC. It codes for CASSPRGVTSINIQYF.

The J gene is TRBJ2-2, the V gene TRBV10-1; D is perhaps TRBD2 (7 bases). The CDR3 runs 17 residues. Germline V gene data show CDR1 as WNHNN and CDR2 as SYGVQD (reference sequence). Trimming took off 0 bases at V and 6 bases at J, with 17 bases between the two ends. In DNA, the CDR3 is TGCGCCAGCAGTGAGTCGACGGGGGGCGTCTTCTCCGGGGAGCTGTTTTTT. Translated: CASSESTGGVFSGELFF.

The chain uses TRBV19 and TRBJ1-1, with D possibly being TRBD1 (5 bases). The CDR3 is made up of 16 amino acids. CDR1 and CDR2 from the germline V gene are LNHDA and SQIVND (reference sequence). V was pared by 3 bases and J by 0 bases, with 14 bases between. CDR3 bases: TGTGCCAGTAGTATGTTATCGGCAGGGATGAACACTGAAGCTTTCTTT. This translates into CASSMLSAGMNTEAFF.

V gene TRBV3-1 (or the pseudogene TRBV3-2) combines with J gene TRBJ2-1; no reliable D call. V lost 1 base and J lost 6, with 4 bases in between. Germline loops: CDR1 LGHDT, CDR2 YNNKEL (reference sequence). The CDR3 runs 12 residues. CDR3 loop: CASSQGGNEQFF. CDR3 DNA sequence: TGTGCCAGCAGCCAAGGAGGCAATGAGCAGTTCTTC.